This T cell receptor beta chain is drawn from a study of post-analysis software for immune sequencing data. CDR1 and CDR2 (germline): GTSNPN, SVGIG (reference sequence). The CDR3 is 15 amino acids. Trimming left V 2 bases short and J 0 bases short, with 12 bases between. Presence of unique molecular identifiers characterized the TCR beta cDNA libraries. TCRdb re-called the PCR reads through MiXCR, storing one row per CDR3 protein. The sample gives 160,000 or so distinct CDR3 sequences, 30% to 45% of which show up once; under 30% is in the top ten. The input for sequencing was blood, taken after autologous hematopoietic stem cell transplantation. The gene calls are TRBV30 and TRBJ2-3, with D possibly matching TRBD2 (6 bases). The clonotype was recovered from a girl aged 5 to 17 with multiple sclerosis. CDR3 region: CAWSPGLLSTDTQYF. The DNA of the CDR3 is TGTGCCTGGAGTCCGGGACTCCTAAGCACAGATACGCAGTATTTT.